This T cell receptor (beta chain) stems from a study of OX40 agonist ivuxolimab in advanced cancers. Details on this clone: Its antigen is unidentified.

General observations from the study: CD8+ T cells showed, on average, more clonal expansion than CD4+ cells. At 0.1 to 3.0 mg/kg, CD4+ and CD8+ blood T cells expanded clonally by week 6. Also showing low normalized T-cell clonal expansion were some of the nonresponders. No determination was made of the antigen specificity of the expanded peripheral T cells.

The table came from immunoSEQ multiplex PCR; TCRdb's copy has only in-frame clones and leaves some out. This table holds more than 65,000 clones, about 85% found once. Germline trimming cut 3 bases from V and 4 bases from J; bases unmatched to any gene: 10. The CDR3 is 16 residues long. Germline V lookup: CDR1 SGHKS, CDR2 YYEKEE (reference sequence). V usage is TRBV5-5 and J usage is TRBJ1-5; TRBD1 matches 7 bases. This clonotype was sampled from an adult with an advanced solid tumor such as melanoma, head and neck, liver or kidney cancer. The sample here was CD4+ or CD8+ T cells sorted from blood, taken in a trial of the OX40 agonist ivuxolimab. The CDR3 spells CASSSGTAFRNQPQHF. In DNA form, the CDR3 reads TGTGCCAGCAGCTCCGGGACAGCGTTTAGAAATCAGCCCCAGCATTTT.